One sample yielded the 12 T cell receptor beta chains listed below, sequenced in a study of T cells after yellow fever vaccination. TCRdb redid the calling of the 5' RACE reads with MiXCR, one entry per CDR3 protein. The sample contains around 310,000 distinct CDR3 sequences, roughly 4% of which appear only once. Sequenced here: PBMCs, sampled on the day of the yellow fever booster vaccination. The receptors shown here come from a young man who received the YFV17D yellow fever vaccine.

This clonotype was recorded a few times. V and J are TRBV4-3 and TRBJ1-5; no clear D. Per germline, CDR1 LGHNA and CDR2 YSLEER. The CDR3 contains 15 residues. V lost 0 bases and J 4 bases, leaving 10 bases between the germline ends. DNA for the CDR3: TGCGCCAGCAGCCAAGATCACACGGGTAATCAGCCCCAGCATTTT. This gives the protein CASSQDHTGNQPQHF.

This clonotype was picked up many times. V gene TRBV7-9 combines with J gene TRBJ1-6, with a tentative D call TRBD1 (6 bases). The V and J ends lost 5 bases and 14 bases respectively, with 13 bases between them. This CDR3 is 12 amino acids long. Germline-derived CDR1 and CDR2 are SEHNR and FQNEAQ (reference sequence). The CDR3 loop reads CASSRGQSALHF. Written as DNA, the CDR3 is TGTGCCAGCAGCCGGGGGCAGTCGGCCCTCCACTTT. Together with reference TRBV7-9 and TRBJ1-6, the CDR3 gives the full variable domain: DTGVSQNPRHKITKRGQNVTFRCDPISEHNRLYWYRQTLGQGPEFLTYFQNEAQLEKSRLLSDRFSAERPKGSFSTLEIQRTEQGDSAMYLCASSRGQSALHFGNGTRLTVT.

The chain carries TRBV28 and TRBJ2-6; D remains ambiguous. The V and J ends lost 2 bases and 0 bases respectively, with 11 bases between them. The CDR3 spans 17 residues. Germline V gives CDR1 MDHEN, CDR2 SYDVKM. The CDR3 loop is CASSLIWVDSGANVLTF. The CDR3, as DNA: TGTGCCAGCAGTTTAATTTGGGTCGACTCTGGGGCCAACGTCCTGACTTTC.

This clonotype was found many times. CDR3 nucleotides: TGCGCCAGCAGCCCCTCCCGAACGGGGGCCTACGAGCAGTACTTC. It is translated as CASSPSRTGAYEQYF. The chain joins TRBV4-3 to TRBJ2-7; possibly TRBD2 for D (6 bases). The CDR3 runs to 15 residues. The germline V and J ends were trimmed by 4 bases and 2 bases, with 15 bases remaining between them. Germline CDR1 and CDR2: LGHNA and YSLEER.

The CDR3 protein is CASSVGGDPNQPQHF. Written as DNA, the CDR3 is TGTGCCAGCAGCGTAGGTGGGGATCCGAATCAGCCCCAGCATTTT. The V call is TRBV9, the J call TRBJ1-5; D call uncertain. Germline V gene lookup returns CDR1 SGDLS and CDR2 YYNGEE. The CDR3 is 15 amino acids. V shed 0 bases and J shed 4 bases, with 11 bases lying between them.

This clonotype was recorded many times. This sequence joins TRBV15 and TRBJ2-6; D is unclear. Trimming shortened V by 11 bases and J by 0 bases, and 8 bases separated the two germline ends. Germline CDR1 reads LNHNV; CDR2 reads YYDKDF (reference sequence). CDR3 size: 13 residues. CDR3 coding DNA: TGTGCCGCCTCAAACTCTGGGGCCAACGTCCTGACTTTC. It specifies CAASNSGANVLTF.

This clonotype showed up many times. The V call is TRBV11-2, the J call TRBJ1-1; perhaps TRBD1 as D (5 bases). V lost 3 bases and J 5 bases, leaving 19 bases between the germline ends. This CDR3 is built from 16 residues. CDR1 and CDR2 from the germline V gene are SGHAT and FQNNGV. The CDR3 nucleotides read TGTGCCAGCAGCTTCGAACGGGGACTCCTACAGACTGAAGCTTTCTTT. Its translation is CASSFERGLLQTEAFF.

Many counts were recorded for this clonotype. CDR3 in amino acids: CAISDPYGVTQYF. CDR3 in DNA: TGTGCCATCAGTGACCCTTACGGGGTGACGCAGTATTTT. The chain has TRBV10-3 and TRBJ2-3, with a weak D call TRBD2 (5 bases). Per the germline V gene, CDR1 is ENHRY and CDR2 is SYGVKD. The CDR3 is made up of 13 amino acids. V lost 3 bases and J 9 bases, leaving 13 bases between the germline ends.

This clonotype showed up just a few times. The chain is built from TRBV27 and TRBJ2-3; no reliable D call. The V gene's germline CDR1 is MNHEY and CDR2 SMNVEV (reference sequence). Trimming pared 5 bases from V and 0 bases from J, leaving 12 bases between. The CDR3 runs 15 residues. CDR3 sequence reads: CASSPSPSSTDTQYF. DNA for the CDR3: TGTGCCAGCAGTCCGTCGCCGAGTAGCACAGATACGCAGTATTTT.

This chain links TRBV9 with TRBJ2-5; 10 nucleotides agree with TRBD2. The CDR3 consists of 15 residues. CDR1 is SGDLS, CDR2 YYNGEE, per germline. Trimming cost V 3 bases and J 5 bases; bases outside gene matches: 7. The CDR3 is CASSEAGGPGETQYF. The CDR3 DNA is TGTGCCAGCAGCGAAGCGGGGGGGCCGGGCGAGACCCAGTACTTC.

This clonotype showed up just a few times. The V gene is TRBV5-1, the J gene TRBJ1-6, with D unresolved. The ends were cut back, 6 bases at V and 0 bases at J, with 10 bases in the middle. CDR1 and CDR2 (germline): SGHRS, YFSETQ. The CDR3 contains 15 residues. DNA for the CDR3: TGCGCCAGCACGGCGGTGAGCTCCTATAATTCACCCCTCCACTTT. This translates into CASTAVSSYNSPLHF.

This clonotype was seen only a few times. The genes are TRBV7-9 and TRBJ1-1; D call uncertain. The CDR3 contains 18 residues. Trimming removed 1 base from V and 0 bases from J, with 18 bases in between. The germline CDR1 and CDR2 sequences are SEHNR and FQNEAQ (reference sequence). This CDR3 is CASSLGAIGGKMNTEAFF. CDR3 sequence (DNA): TGTGCCAGCAGCTTAGGGGCGATAGGTGGAAAAATGAACACTGAAGCTTTCTTT.